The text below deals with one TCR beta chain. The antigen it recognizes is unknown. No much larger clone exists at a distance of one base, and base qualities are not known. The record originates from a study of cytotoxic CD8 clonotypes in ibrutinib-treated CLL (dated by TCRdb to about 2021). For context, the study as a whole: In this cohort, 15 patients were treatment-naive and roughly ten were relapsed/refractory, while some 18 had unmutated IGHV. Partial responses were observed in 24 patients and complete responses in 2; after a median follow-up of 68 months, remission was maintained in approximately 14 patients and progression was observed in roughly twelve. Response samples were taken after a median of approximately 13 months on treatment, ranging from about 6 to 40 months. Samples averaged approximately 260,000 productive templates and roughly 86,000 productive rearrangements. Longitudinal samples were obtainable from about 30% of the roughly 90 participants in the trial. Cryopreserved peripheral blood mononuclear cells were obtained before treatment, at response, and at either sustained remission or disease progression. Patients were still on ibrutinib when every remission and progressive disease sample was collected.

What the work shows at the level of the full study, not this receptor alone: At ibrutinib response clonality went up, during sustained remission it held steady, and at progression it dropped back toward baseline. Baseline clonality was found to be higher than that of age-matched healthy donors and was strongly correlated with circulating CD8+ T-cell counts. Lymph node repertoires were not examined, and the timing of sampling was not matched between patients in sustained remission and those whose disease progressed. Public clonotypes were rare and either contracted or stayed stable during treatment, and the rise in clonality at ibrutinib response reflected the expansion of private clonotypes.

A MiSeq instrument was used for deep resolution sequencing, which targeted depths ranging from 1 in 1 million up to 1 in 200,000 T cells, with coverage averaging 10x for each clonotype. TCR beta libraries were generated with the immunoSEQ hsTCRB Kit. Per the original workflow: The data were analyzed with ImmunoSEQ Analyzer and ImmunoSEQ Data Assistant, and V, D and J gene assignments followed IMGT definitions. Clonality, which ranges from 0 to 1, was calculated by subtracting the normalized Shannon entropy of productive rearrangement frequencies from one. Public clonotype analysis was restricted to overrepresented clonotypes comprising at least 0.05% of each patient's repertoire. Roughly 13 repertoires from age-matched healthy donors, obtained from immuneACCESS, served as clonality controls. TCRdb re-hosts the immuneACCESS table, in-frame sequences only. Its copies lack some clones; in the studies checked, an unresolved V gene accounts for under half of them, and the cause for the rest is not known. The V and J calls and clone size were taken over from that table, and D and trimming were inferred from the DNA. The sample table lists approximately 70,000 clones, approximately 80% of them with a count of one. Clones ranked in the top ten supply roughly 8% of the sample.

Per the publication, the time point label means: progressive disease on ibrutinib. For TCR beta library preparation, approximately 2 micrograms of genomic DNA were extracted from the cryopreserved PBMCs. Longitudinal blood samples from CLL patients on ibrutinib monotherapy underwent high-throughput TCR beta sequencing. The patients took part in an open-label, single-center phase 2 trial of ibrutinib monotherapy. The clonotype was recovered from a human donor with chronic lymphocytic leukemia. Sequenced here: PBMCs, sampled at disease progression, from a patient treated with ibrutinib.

CDR3 region: CASSLNKGTPTEQYF. The nucleotide sequence reads TGCGCCAGCAGCTTGAACAAGGGGACCCCCACCGAGCAGTACTTC. In this chain, TRBV5-1 is recombined with TRBJ2-7, with the D assignment possibly TRBD1 or TRBD2, given 5 matching bases for each. The cysteine opens and the phenylalanine closes a CDR3 of 15 amino acids. Only CDR3 DNA remains: 45 bases, in frame from the first base. The germline V gene sets CDR1 to SGHRS and CDR2 to YFSETQ. Deletion took 1 base off V and 6 bases off J, with a span of 17 bases between the germline ends.